What follows describes a single T cell receptor (beta chain). Its antigen is unidentified. This PCR relied on a set of 60 Vbeta primers and 13 Jbeta primers. Original processing methods: As a later analysis found, there were tens of millions of unique TCR beta chains, of which some 10 million were shared. Here immunoSEQ multiplex PCR was the method, and the copy in TCRdb shows in-frame clones only, minus some. V and J calls and clone size are given by that table; D and trimming were obtained from the DNA. The table records approximately 100,000 clones, 70% to 80% of them present only once. Per germline, CDR1 MNHNS and CDR2 SASEGT. V shed 6 bases, J shed 4 bases, and the junction held 6 bases outside the gene matches. The CDR3 covers 15 residues. This entry belongs to a study of cytomegalovirus exposure and HLA in healthy donors. Looking at the study overall: From HLA-typed donors, an early data release held tens of millions of unique TCRs. General observations from the study: The study designated around 150 TCR beta chains cytomegalovirus-associated.

The receptor was derived from a man aged 45-65 years in good health and CMV-seropositive. This chain connects TRBV6-1 to TRBJ2-5, with 12 positions matching TRBD2. Sequencing was performed on PBMCs. CDR3 coding DNA: TGTGCCAGCAGCTTACTAGCGGGGGGAGGAGAGACCCAGTACTTC. This encodes CASSLLAGGGETQYF.